The next 16 T cell receptor beta chains were all read from a single sample in a study of T cell repertoires in cytomegalovirus infection. These receptors' antigens are unknown. TCRdb used MiXCR to reprocess the reads, holding one entry per CDR3 protein. The sample yields around 310,000 distinct CDR3 sequences, approximately 32% seen once. This specimen was cultured PBMCs, taken from culture after CMV antigen stimulation. The receptors derive from a human donor in good health (CMV status not recorded). Some clones in this sample may be carry-over from other donors' samples.

The V call is TRBV7-6, the J call TRBJ2-3; no reliable D call. V lost 5 bases to trimming and J lost 0 bases, with 9 bases between them. This CDR3 has 14 residues. Germline CDR1 is SGHVS and CDR2 is FNYEAQ. In nucleotides, the CDR3 is TGTGCCAGCAGCAGGGCACCGAGCACAGATACGCAGTATTTT. This encodes CASSRAPSTDTQYF.

There are a few counts of this clonotype. This chain uses TRBV7-2 with TRBJ2-7, with 9 positions matching TRBD2. Trimming at V came to 5 bases and at J to 4 bases, leaving 6 bases not matched to a gene. The CDR3 loop spans 14 amino acids. Germline V lookup: CDR1 SGHTA, CDR2 FQGNSA. The CDR3 sequence is CASSPGLAHYEQYF. Written as DNA, the CDR3 is TGTGCCAGCAGCCCAGGACTAGCGCATTACGAGCAGTACTTC.

This chain uses TRBV10-3 with TRBJ2-3; 11 positions match TRBD2. The trim removed 6 bases at V and 2 bases at J, leaving 7 bases unmatched. CDR1 is ENHRY and CDR2 is SYGVKD in the germline V gene. CDR3 length equals 16 residues. The CDR3 region has the DNA TGTGCCATCAGCGCCCTGACTAGCGGGATCACAGATACGCAGTATTTT. Protein product: CAISALTSGITDTQYF.

The chain links TRBV12-3 or TRBV12-4 to TRBJ1-1; no firm D call. V was trimmed by 6 bases and J by 5 bases, leaving 16 bases between them. The CDR3 runs 14 residues. The chain's CDR3 is CASRSGRARTEAFF. The CDR3 DNA follows: TGTGCCAGCAGGAGCGGTCGGGCGAGGACTGAAGCTTTCTTT.

The V call is TRBV5-6, the J call TRBJ2-5, with 9 nucleotides matching TRBD2. The CDR3 is 16 residues long. In germline, CDR1 is SGHDT, CDR2 YYEEEE. V was pared by 4 bases and J by 4 bases, with 11 bases of the junction left unmatched. Here the CDR3 DNA reads TGTGCCAGCAGCAAAAGGCGGGAGGGAAGAGGAGAGACCCAGTACTTC. Amino acids: CASSKRREGRGETQYF. Filled out from reference TRBV5-6 and TRBJ2-5, the complete variable domain reads DAGVTQSPTHLIKTRGQQVTLRCSPKSGHDTVSWYQQALGQGPQFIFQYYEEEERQRGNFPDRFSGHQFPNYSSELNVNALLLGDSALYLCASSKRREGRGETQYFGPGTRLLVL.

The sample holds many counts of this clonotype. The rearrangement uses TRBV7-2 and TRBJ1-6; 7 nucleotides match TRBD1. Per germline, CDR1 SGHTA and CDR2 FQGNSA. Trimming at V came to 6 bases and at J to 7 bases, leaving 9 bases not matched to a gene. This CDR3 region has 15 residues. This chain's CDR3 is CASRSGQPGNSPLHF. Written as DNA, the CDR3 is TGTGCCAGCAGGTCGGGACAGCCTGGGAATTCACCCCTCCACTTT. The complete variable domain, with remaining parts taken from reference TRBV7-2 and TRBJ1-6, reads GAGVSQSPSNKVTEKGKDVELRCDPISGHTALYWYRQSLGQGLEFLIYFQGNSAPDKSGLPSDRFSAERTGGSVSTLTIQRTQQEDSAVYLCASRSGQPGNSPLHFGNGTRLTVT.

This clonotype turned up a few times. The chain combines TRBV7-2 with TRBJ1-5; TRBD1 might be the D (6 bases). CDR1 SGHTA and CDR2 FQGNSA come from the germline V gene. The CDR3 is 22 amino acids. V dropped 1 base and J dropped 1 base, with 29 bases sitting between them. The DNA for the CDR3 is TGTGCCAGCAGCTTAGGTGCTTTGAGGGGGGACCCTTTTCTGATAAGCAATCAGCCCCAGCATTTT. It specifies CASSLGALRGDPFLISNQPQHF.

This clonotype has only a few counts. V is TRBV12-3 or TRBV12-4 and J is TRBJ2-5; D gene uncertain. V lost 2 bases to trimming and J lost 5 bases, with 18 bases between them. This CDR3 contains 16 residues. The CDR3 sequence: CASSLTSAGSSETQYF. CDR3 sequence (DNA): TGTGCCAGCAGTTTAACGAGTGCAGGCAGTTCCGAGACCCAGTACTTC.

DNA for the CDR3: TGTGCCAGCAGCTTTGCCGGACCCTTCTACGAGCAGTACTTC. Amino acid sequence: CASSFAGPFYEQYF. This chain connects TRBV7-8 to TRBJ2-7; D is uncertain. Germline lookup yields CDR1 SGHVS and CDR2 FQNEAQ. The CDR3 covers 14 residues. Trimming shortened V by 3 bases and J by 3 bases, and 12 bases separated the two germline ends.

V gene TRBV6-4 combines with J gene TRBJ1-2; 8 positions agree with TRBD1. V was pared by 5 bases and J by 6 bases, with 14 bases of the junction left unmatched. The CDR3 is 16 residues long. Germline V CDR1 and CDR2: MRHNA, SNTAGT. The CDR3 protein is CASSPSRTGHSNGYTF. CDR3 nucleotide sequence: TGTGCCAGCAGTCCATCCCGGACAGGGCATTCGAATGGCTACACCTTC.

The chain employs TRBV19 and TRBJ2-1; D gene ambiguous. V lost 4 bases and J 3 bases, leaving 10 bases between the germline ends. The CDR3 extends over 14 amino acids. Germline V lookup: CDR1 LNHDA, CDR2 SQIVND (reference sequence). The CDR3 spells CASSTGPLYNEQFF. In DNA, the CDR3 is TGTGCCAGTAGTACCGGGCCCCTCTACAATGAGCAGTTCTTC.

This clonotype was seen a handful of times. This chain joins TRBV23-1 and TRBJ1-4, with D unclear. TRBV23-1 is an ORF, and what it does is uncertain. The CDR3 has 15 amino acids. V lost 6 bases to trimming and J lost 0 bases, with 11 bases between them. In DNA, the CDR3 is TGCGCCAGCAGCCGAGACCAAGCAACTAATGAAAAACTGTTTTTT. Translation gives CASSRDQATNEKLFF.

This clonotype was detected only a few times. V and J are TRBV6-1 and TRBJ1-4; TRBD1 agrees at 7 bases. This CDR3 has 15 amino acids. Germline loops: CDR1 MNHNS, CDR2 SASEGT. Germline trimming cut 4 bases from V and 0 bases from J; bases unmatched to any gene: 2. The DNA for the CDR3 is TGTGCCAGCAGTGGACAGGGCTCAACTAATGAAAAACTGTTTTTT. Amino acids: CASSGQGSTNEKLFF.

This clonotype was observed at least ten times. The V call is TRBV12-5, the J call TRBJ1-4; 7 bases fit TRBD1. V was pared by 0 bases and J by 6 bases, with 16 bases of the junction left unmatched. CDR1 LGHNT and CDR2 FRNRAP come from the germline V gene. CDR3 length: 19 residues. CDR3 nucleotides: TGTGCTAGTGGTTTGGTAGGGACAGTCGTACCGGCTAGGGATGAAAAACTGTTTTTT. Amino acids: CASGLVGTVVPARDEKLFF.

A few counts support this clonotype. The V and J genes are TRBV27 and TRBJ2-1, with 7 bases that match TRBD2. The CDR3 is made up of 15 amino acids. CDR1 MNHEY and CDR2 SMNVEV come from the germline V gene (reference sequence). The V and J ends lost 5 bases and 8 bases, in that order; junction bases with no gene match: 12. For the CDR3, the DNA is TGTGCCAGCAGTCCTAGGACTAGGAGCACCGATGAGCAGTTCTTC. Protein sequence: CASSPRTRSTDEQFF.

The chain combines TRBV6-5 with TRBJ2-1, with TRBD2 identical over 7 bases. Germline V gives CDR1 MNHEY, CDR2 SVGAGI. J was trimmed by 12 bases and V by 6 bases; bases with no gene match: 8. The CDR3 runs 12 residues. CDR3 region: CASRLRGGGQFF. CDR3 DNA: TGTGCCAGCAGGCTCCGCGGGGGAGGGCAGTTCTTC.